This T cell receptor (beta chain) was documented in a study of OX40 agonist ivuxolimab in advanced cancers. Across the whole study: At about 81% male, the cohort had a mean age of 60 years, ranging from about 23 to 79. Antecedent anti-PD-1, anti-PD-L1 or anti-CTLA-4 therapy was permissible, with roughly 36% having received some.

Findings and caveats of the study: Undetermined was the antigen specificity of the expanded peripheral T cells. More expanded clones were found, on average, in CD8+ than in CD4+ T cells.

Points on this clone: Its antigen is undetermined.

This CDR3 is built from 16 residues. The germline V and J ends were trimmed by 1 base and 7 bases, with 20 bases remaining between them. The germline gives CDR1 SGHRS, CDR2 YFSETQ. The repertoire was sequenced with immunoSEQ multiplex PCR; TCRdb's copy has only in-frame clones and lacks some. The table records about 85,000 clones, around 87% of them present only once. The chain recombines TRBV5-1 with TRBJ1-2; possible D gene TRBD1, 5 bases. This sample comprised CD4+ or CD8+ T cells sorted from blood, obtained in a trial of the OX40 agonist ivuxolimab. The TCR originated in an adult with an advanced solid tumor such as melanoma, head and neck, liver or kidney cancer. CDR3 coding DNA: TGCGCCAGCAGCTTGACGAAAACCAAGGCGGGGGGTGGCTACACCTTC. Its translation is CASSLTKTKAGGGYTF.